The next 25 T cell receptor beta chains were all read from a single sample in a study of shared clonotypes between healthy human individuals. The assay was immunoSEQ multiplex PCR, and TCRdb's table has in-frame clones only and misses some. The table lists around 700,000 clones, around three quarters of them singletons. The sample taken for sequencing was memory CD4+ T cells sorted from blood. The subset: CD45RA-negative fraction. Receptor source: a woman aged 30 to 39 in good health.

This chain joins TRBV7-9 and TRBJ2-7, with 8 bases lining up with TRBD1. Looked up from germline, CDR1 is SEHNR and CDR2 is FQNEAQ (reference sequence). The CDR3 totals 15 residues. V lost 4 bases and J lost 3; bases outside the gene matches: 8. In DNA form, the CDR3 reads TGTGCCAGCAGCTCCCGGACAGGGAGCCTCTACGAGCAGTACTTC. Its protein is CASSSRTGSLYEQYF.

This sequence joins TRBV5-6 and TRBJ2-6, with unresolved D. The CDR3 is made up of 15 amino acids. Trimming took 2 bases from V and 0 from J, leaving 6 bases between them. Looked up from germline, CDR1 is SGHDT and CDR2 is YYEEEE. The CDR3 bases are TGTGCCAGCAGCTTCCTGATCTCTGGGGCCAACGTCCTGACTTTC. Translating it yields CASSFLISGANVLTF.

There are a few counts of this clone. The gene calls are TRBV5-1 and TRBJ1-2; 7 nucleotides line up with TRBD1. Losses at the gene ends were 4 bases for V and 3 bases for J; bases not matched to a gene: 6. CDR3 size: 14 residues. Looked up from germline, CDR1 is SGHRS and CDR2 is YFSETQ. The chain's CDR3 is CASSPGTADYGYTF. CDR3 bases: TGCGCCAGCAGCCCCGGGACAGCCGACTATGGCTACACCTTC.

This clone was observed a handful of times. The rearrangement links TRBV25-1 to TRBJ2-1; D is undetermined. The CDR3 is 14 amino acids. V was pared by 4 bases and J by 12 bases, with 19 bases between. CDR1 and CDR2 from the germline V gene are MGHDK and SYGVNS. The CDR3 nucleotides read TGTGCCAGCAGTGCCCCTGGGCCCTTTTCGACGCAGTTCTTC. Protein: CASSAPGPFSTQFF.

The V call is TRBV6-6, the J call TRBJ2-5; D possibly matches TRBD1 or TRBD2 (5 bases each). The CDR3 is 14 amino acids. Germline CDR1 reads MNHNY; CDR2 reads SVGAGI (reference sequence). V lost 6 bases and J lost 5, with 16 bases in between. The CDR3 sequence is CASSQGPARETQYF. Written as DNA, the CDR3 is TGTGCCAGCAGCCAGGGACCGGCTCGGGAGACCCAGTACTTC.

This chain connects TRBV5-1 to TRBJ2-3; the D gene is possibly TRBD1 (6 bases). The CDR3 is 14 residues long. Trimming removed 4 bases from V and 4 bases from J, with 13 bases in between. Germline CDR1 SGHRS, CDR2 YFSETQ. The CDR3 DNA reads as TGCGCCAGCAGCCCGGGACATGAGGCAGATACGCAGTATTTT. Protein: CASSPGHEADTQYF.

The CDR3 coding sequence is TGTGCCAGCAGCCAAGGGACAGGGTTTTTTGATGGCTACACCTTC. Its protein is CASSQGTGFFDGYTF. The chain combines TRBV4-2 with TRBJ1-2, with 8 bases identical to TRBD1. The V gene's germline CDR1 is LGHNA and CDR2 YNFKEQ. V trimming: 1 base; J trimming: 6 bases; junction bases outside the gene matches: 7. The CDR3 is made up of 15 amino acids.

The sample holds many counts of this clone. A much larger clone is a single base away; this may be a read error. Other DNA sequences of this sample code for an identical CDR3. The V and J genes are TRBV7-2 and TRBJ2-3; the D is unclear. V was cut by 1 base and J by 0 bases, with 8 bases left in between. Germline CDR1 and CDR2: SGHTA and FQGNSA. The CDR3 covers 15 residues. The CDR3: CASSLEASSTDTQYF. The CDR3 bases are TGTGCCAGCAGCTTAGAGGCGTCTAGCACAGATACGCAGTATTTT.

This sequence joins TRBV7-9 and TRBJ1-4; tentatively, D is TRBD1 (5 bases). V dropped 1 base and J dropped 3 bases, with 9 bases sitting between them. The CDR3 has 15 residues. The germline gives CDR1 SEHNR, CDR2 FQNEAQ (reference sequence). As DNA, the CDR3 is TGTGCCAGCAGCTTAGGTGTAGGGGCTAATGAAAAACTGTTTTTT. Its translation: CASSLGVGANEKLFF.

In its sample, this clone was seen many times. This chain links TRBV19 with TRBJ2-7; D not resolved. This CDR3 region has 13 residues. Trimming cost V 5 bases and J 6 bases, with 14 bases left between them. Germline-derived CDR1 and CDR2 are LNHDA and SQIVND (reference sequence). CDR3 sequence: CASSPRQGGEQYF. The CDR3 region has the DNA TGTGCCAGTAGTCCCCGGCAAGGCGGCGAGCAGTACTTC.

The chain recombines TRBV21-1 with TRBJ2-7. TRBV21-1 is deemed a pseudogene. The CDR3 totals 14 residues. The CDR3 loop is CASSKVIYPYEQYF. CDR3 in DNA: TGTGCCAGCAGCAAAGTAATTTACCCCTACGAGCAGTACTTC.

V usage is TRBV7-9 and J usage is TRBJ2-1; 10 positions agree with TRBD2. From germline, CDR1 is SEHNR and CDR2 FQNEAQ (reference sequence). The CDR3 is 16 residues long. The ends lost 0 bases at V and 4 bases at J; junction bases unmatched: 3. CDR3 sequence reads: CASSLAASGSYNEQFF. The CDR3 DNA reads as TGTGCCAGCAGCTTAGCGGCTAGCGGGAGTTACAATGAGCAGTTCTTC.

V usage is TRBV28 and J usage is TRBJ1-4, with D uncertain. CDR1 and CDR2 (germline): MDHEN, SYDVKM. V lost 5 bases to trimming and J lost 8 bases, with 12 bases between them. CDR3 length: 13 amino acids. Written as DNA, the CDR3 is TGTGCCAGCAGTGGGAGTCTACGGGAAAAACTGTTTTTT. Its translation: CASSGSLREKLFF.

The CDR3 loop is CACRTGYEQYF. DNA for the CDR3: TGTGCCTGCAGGACCGGATACGAGCAGTACTTC. V usage is TRBV30 and J usage is TRBJ2-5, with unresolved D. TRBJ2-7 matches the DNA end more closely, so the J call is doubtful. This CDR3 contains 11 residues. Germline lookup yields CDR1 GTSNPN and CDR2 SVGIG (reference sequence).

V gene TRBV11-2 combines with J gene TRBJ2-5; D not resolved. Trimming took off 5 bases at V and 5 bases at J, with 15 bases between the two ends. The length of the CDR3 is 14 residues. Germline lookup yields CDR1 SGHAT and CDR2 FQNNGV. The CDR3 region is CASSHDPHAETQYF. Here the CDR3 DNA reads TGTGCCAGCAGCCACGACCCCCATGCGGAGACCCAGTACTTC.

The chain employs TRBV6-1 and TRBJ2-6; no clear D gene. CDR1 and CDR2 (germline): MNHNS, SASEGT. V lost 7 bases and J lost 1, with 8 bases in between. This CDR3 region has 14 residues. Here the CDR3 DNA reads TGTGCCAGCACGGCCTCTTCTGGGGCCAACGTCCTGACTTTC. Translated, it gives CASTASSGANVLTF.

The V and J genes are TRBV7-7 and TRBJ2-1; D unresolved. Per germline, CDR1 SSHAT and CDR2 FNYEAQ (reference sequence). The CDR3 is made up of 15 amino acids. Trimming took 5 bases from V and 4 from J, leaving 15 bases between them. CDR3 sequence reads: CASSQHPVGYNEQFF. DNA for the CDR3: TGTGCCAGCAGCCAACACCCCGTGGGGTACAATGAGCAGTTCTTC.

The chain couples TRBV7-9 to TRBJ2-2, with TRBD1 identical over 8 bases. V shed 4 bases and J 7 bases; nucleotides not matched to a gene: 11. The CDR3 loop spans 16 amino acids. The V gene's germline CDR1 is SEHNR and CDR2 FQNEAQ (reference sequence). The CDR3 region is CASSSPQDRANGELFF. CDR3 coding DNA: TGTGCCAGCAGCTCACCTCAGGACAGGGCGAACGGGGAGCTGTTTTTT.

The genes are TRBV5-1 and TRBJ2-1; no clear D gene. Germline CDR1 SGHRS, CDR2 YFSETQ. The CDR3 runs 13 residues. V lost 2 bases, J lost 10 bases, and 13 bases lay in between. The CDR3, as DNA: TGCGCCAGCAGCTTTACGCCTAATCGCGAGCAGTTCTTC. Residues: CASSFTPNREQFF.

The DNA for the CDR3 is TGTGCCAGCAGCGGGACAGACATACACACTGAAGCTTTCTTT. Amino acid sequence: CASSGTDIHTEAFF. V is TRBV2 and J is TRBJ1-1, with TRBD1 identical over 7 bases. With 6 bases clipped from V and 3 bases from J, the junction kept 7 bases outside the gene matches. This CDR3 has 14 amino acids. Germline V CDR1 and CDR2: SNHLY, FYNNEI.

J is TRBJ2-5 and V is TRBV28, with D perhaps TRBD1 or TRBD2 (5 bases each). CDR3 size: 13 residues. CDR1 and CDR2 (germline): MDHEN, SYDVKM. The V and J ends lost 10 bases and 3 bases respectively, with 15 bases between them. The CDR3 bases are TGTGCCATCATGAGGGGCAGGGAAGAGACCCAGTACTTC. Translated: CAIMRGREETQYF. Full variable domain (rest looked up from reference TRBV28 and TRBJ2-5): DVKVTQSSRYLVKRTGEKVFLECVQDMDHENMFWYRQDPGLGLRLIYFSYDVKMKEKGDIPEGYSVSREKKERFSLILESASTNQTSMYLCAIMRGREETQYFGPGTRLLVL.

The chain recombines TRBV7-3 with TRBJ2-1, with D perhaps matching TRBD2 (6 bases). Trimming took 1 base from V and 2 from J, leaving 12 bases between them. The CDR3 spans 16 residues. Germline V lookup: CDR1 SGHTA, CDR2 FQGTGA. CDR3 in amino acids: CASSLRPAGPYNEQFF. The DNA for the CDR3 is TGTGCCAGCAGCTTAAGGCCCGCGGGACCCTACAATGAGCAGTTCTTC.

This clone has more than one count but fewer than ten. The chain links TRBV15 to TRBJ1-5; no definite D call. V lost 8 bases and J 5 bases, leaving 10 bases between the germline ends. This CDR3 region has 12 residues. Germline V CDR1 and CDR2: LNHNV, YYDKDF (reference sequence). The CDR3 coding sequence is TGTGCCACCGCAGGCACCGATCAGCCCCAGCATTTT. This encodes CATAGTDQPQHF.

Only a few counts were recorded for this clone. The chain carries TRBV19 and TRBJ2-4, with no clear D. CDR1 is LNHDA and CDR2 is SQIVND in the germline V gene (reference sequence). This CDR3 comprises 12 residues. Trimming took off 4 bases at V and 7 bases at J, with 8 bases between the two ends. The CDR3 sequence is CASSTQANIQYF. DNA for the CDR3: TGTGCCAGTAGTACCCAAGCTAACATTCAGTACTTC.

This clone was recorded a few times. J is TRBJ1-5 and V is TRBV7-9; D is uncertain. Germline CDR1 reads SEHNR; CDR2 reads FQNEAQ (reference sequence). V lost 5 bases and J 4 bases, leaving 18 bases between the germline ends. This CDR3 comprises 16 residues. Here the CDR3 DNA reads TGTGCCAGCAGCCTACGGACGGGAATGAGGAATCAGCCCCAGCATTTT. This gives the protein CASSLRTGMRNQPQHF.